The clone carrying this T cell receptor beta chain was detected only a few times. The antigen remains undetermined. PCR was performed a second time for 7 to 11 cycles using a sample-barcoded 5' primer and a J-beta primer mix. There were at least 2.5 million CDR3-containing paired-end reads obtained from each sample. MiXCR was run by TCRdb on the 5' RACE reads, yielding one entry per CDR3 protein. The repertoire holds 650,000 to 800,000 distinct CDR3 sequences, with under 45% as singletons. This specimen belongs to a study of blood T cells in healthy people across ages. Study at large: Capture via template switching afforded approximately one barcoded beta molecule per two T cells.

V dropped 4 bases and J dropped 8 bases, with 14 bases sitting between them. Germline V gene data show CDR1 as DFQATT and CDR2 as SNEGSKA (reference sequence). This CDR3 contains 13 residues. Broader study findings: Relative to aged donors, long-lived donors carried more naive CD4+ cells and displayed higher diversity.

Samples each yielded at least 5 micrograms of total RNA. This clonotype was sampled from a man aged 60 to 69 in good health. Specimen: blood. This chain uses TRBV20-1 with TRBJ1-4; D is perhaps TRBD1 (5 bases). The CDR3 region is CSATQARGEKLFF. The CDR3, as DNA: TGCAGTGCTACGCAGGCTAGGGGCGAAAAACTGTTTTTT.